A selection of T cell receptor beta chains follows, all from one sample in a study of cytomegalovirus exposure and HLA in healthy donors. Assay used: immunoSEQ multiplex PCR; TCRdb lists only in-frame clones, some missing. Here the sample spans 150,000 or so clones, approximately 78% being singletons. Sequencing used PBMCs. The receptors derive from a male donor in good health and CMV-seropositive. The CDR3 runs from the conserved cysteine through the conserved F or W. A D gene is named only where the DNA matches it firmly. Clone size is given for some rows only: seen once, a few or many times, or a class if the clone is expanded.

>TRBV19|.|TRBJ1-2|.
TGTGCCATTCCGGACAGCTACTATGGCTACACCTTC
CAIPDSYYGYTF
>TRBV13|.|TRBJ2-7|TRBD1
TGTGCCAGCAGCAGGGGACAGGGATCCTACGAGCAGTACTTC
CASSRGQGSYEQYF
>TRBV28|once|TRBJ1-5|.
TGTGCCAGCAGTTTGGCGGGGTCTGGCAATCAGCCCCAGCATTTT
CASSLAGSGNQPQHF
>TRBV6-5|.|TRBJ1-3|TRBD1
TGTGCCAGCAGACCAGGGGGCGCTTCTGGAAACACCATATATTTT
CASRPGGASGNTIYF
>TRBV10-1|.|TRBJ2-7|TRBD2
TGCGCCAGCAGTCCCGGACTAGCGGGGGGCTCCTACGAGCAGTACTTC
CASSPGLAGGSYEQYF
>TRBV11-3|few|TRBJ1-1|TRBD1
TGTGCCATCATCAACCGACAGGGCCGGATCACTGAAGCTTTCTTT
CAIINRQGRITEAFF
>TRBV28|.|TRBJ2-3|TRBD2
TGTGCCAGCAGGGGAAGGGGACTAGCGGACACAGATACGCAGTATTTT
CASRGRGLADTDTQYF
>TRBV5-6|.|TRBJ2-7|.
TGTGCCAGCAGCCGCAGGGGATACGAGCAGTACTTC
CASSRRGYEQYF
>TRBV5-1|.|TRBJ2-7|.
TGCGCCAGCTCAATGCAGGGATTGAGCCATCCGCAGTACTTC
CASSMQGLSHPQYF
>TRBV27|.|TRBJ2-7|TRBD2
TGTGCCAGCAGTCCCCGTCTACTAGCGGGAGCGGACGAGCAGTACTTC
CASSPRLLAGADEQYF
>TRBV7-9|once|TRBJ1-3|TRBD1
TGTGCCAGCAGCTTGGATCATGGGACAGGTTCGCCTGGAAACACCATATATTTT
CASSLDHGTGSPGNTIYF
>TRBV30|.|TRBJ1-2|TRBD1
TGTGCCTGGAGTGTTACAGGGGGCGCGGGTGGCTACACCTTC
CAWSVTGGAGGYTF
>TRBV2|.|TRBJ2-7|TRBD1
TGTGCCAGCAGCGGGACAGGGGGCAGGTACGAGCAGTACTTC
CASSGTGGRYEQYF
>TRBV6-1|.|TRBJ2-3|TRBD2
TGTGCCAGCAGGGGACTAGCGGGAGGGCCAGATACGCAGTATTTT
CASRGLAGGPDTQYF
>TRBV5-6|.|TRBJ2-3|.
TGTGCCAGCAGCGAACGAGGGCCAGATACGCAGTATTTT
CASSERGPDTQYF
>TRBV18|.|TRBJ2-1|TRBD2
TGTGCCAGCTCCTCACTTGCGGGAGGTTCCTACAATGAGCAGTTCTTC
CASSSLAGGSYNEQFF
>TRBV11-2|.|TRBJ1-3|.
TGTGCCAGCAGCCCAACCCCAGGCACCATATATTTT
CASSPTPGTIYF
>TRBV6-5|.|TRBJ2-7|TRBD2
TGTGCCAGCAAAAAGCGGGAGAGGTACGAGCAGTACTTC
CASKKRERYEQYF
>TRBV19|.|TRBJ2-3|TRBD1
TGTGCCAGTAGGGTACAGGGGGGTACAGATACGCAGTATTTT
CASRVQGGTDTQYF
>TRBV27|.|TRBJ1-6|.
TGTGCCAGCAGTTCCTCACAGGGTTTAGGCAATTCACCCCTCCACTTT
CASSSSQGLGNSPLHF
>TRBV7-9|.|TRBJ1-2|.
TGTGCCAGCAGCTTAGAGTCAGACTATGGCTACACCTTC
CASSLESDYGYTF
>TRBV6-1|.|TRBJ1-2|TRBD1
TGTGCCAGCAAAACAGGGGGCGAAGGCTATGGCTACACCTTC
CASKTGGEGYGYTF
>TRBV6-6|.|TRBJ1-1|.
TGTGCCAGCAGTTACACGGGTAACGCTGAAGCTTTCTTT
CASSYTGNAEAFF
>TRBV7-2|.|TRBJ2-7|.
TGTGCCAGTTCACGCGGGTCGTCCTACGAGCAGTACTTC
CASSRGSSYEQYF
>TRBV30|.|TRBJ1-2|.
TGTGCCTGGTACAGGTCTTACTATGGCTACACCTTC
CAWYRSYYGYTF
>TRBV9|.|TRBJ2-5|TRBD2
TGTGCCAGCAGCCGCCGGGCGGGGGGCGGGGAGACCCAGTACTTC
CASSRRAGGGETQYF
>TRBV9|.|TRBJ2-1|TRBD2
TGTGCCAGCAGCCCCAGGGCGGTAGCGGGAGCAGGCGAGCAGTTCTTC
CASSPRAVAGAGEQFF
>TRBV7-9|.|TRBJ2-5|.
TGTGCCAGCAGCTTAGGGGCTTCGGTGCCACGCCAAGAGACCCAGTACTTC
CASSLGASVPRQETQYF
>TRBV10-3|.|TRBJ1-2|.
TGTGCCATCAGTGAATGGGACACGAAACGAAACTATGGCTACACCTTC
CAISEWDTKRNYGYTF
>TRBV2|.|TRBJ1-1|.
TGTGCCAGCAGCGCCCAGGGGAACACTGAAGCTTTCTTT
CASSAQGNTEAFF
>TRBV7-9|.|TRBJ1-1|.
TGTGCCAGCGGCTCCCAATCGGGCACTGAAGCTTTCTTT
CASGSQSGTEAFF
>TRBV9|.|TRBJ2-2|TRBD1
TGTGCCAGCAGCGTCTTCGACAGGGGCCACGGGGAGCTGTTTTTT
CASSVFDRGHGELFF
>TRBV7-2|.|TRBJ2-3|TRBD2
TGTGCCAGCAGCGCCGGACTAGCGGGTAAAACAGATACGCAGTATTTT
CASSAGLAGKTDTQYF
>TRBV29-1|.|TRBJ1-5|.
TGCAGCGTTCGGTCAGGGGCAGGGCAGCCCCAGCATTTT
CSVRSGAGQPQHF
>TRBV6-5|.|TRBJ2-7|TRBD1
TGTGCCAGCAGTTACTCGGGACAGGGCGAGCAGTACTTC
CASSYSGQGEQYF
>TRBV11-2|.|TRBJ2-4|.
TGTGCCAGCAGACCCGCGGGCGTCAGTCAGTACTTC
CASRPAGVSQYF
>TRBV5-6|.|TRBJ2-1|.
TGTGCCAGCAGCTTGGTGGAGGGATGGAACAATGAGCAGTTCTTC
CASSLVEGWNNEQFF
>TRBV14|.|TRBJ2-7|.
TGTGCCAGCAGCCAAAGATCTGAGAGCTACGAGCAGTACTTC
CASSQRSESYEQYF
>TRBV13|.|TRBJ1-4|.
TGTGCCAGCACCCTCTTAGGAGGGAATAATGAAAAACTGTTTTTT
CASTLLGGNNEKLFF
>TRBV18|.|TRBJ1-5|TRBD1
TGTGCCAGCTCAATAACAGGGGTCAATCAGCCCCAGCATTTT
CASSITGVNQPQHF
>TRBV2|.|TRBJ1-2|TRBD1
TGTGCCAGCGGGGACAGGGTGGGGTATGGCTACACCTTC
CASGDRVGYGYTF
>TRBV5-1|.|TRBJ1-4|.
TGCGCCAGCAGCTTATGGCAGGGGAGCGAAAAACTGTTTTTT
CASSLWQGSEKLFF
>TRBV20-1|.|TRBJ2-7|.
TGCAGTGCTGGCGCAGGTCACGAGCAGTACTTC
CSAGAGHEQYF
>TRBV7-7|.|TRBJ1-1|.
TGTGCCAGCAGCTTAGAAACAGGGCGCACTGAAGCTTTCTTT
CASSLETGRTEAFF
>TRBV2|.|TRBJ1-4|.
TGTGCCAGCAGCCGTTCCGCAGACAAAAAACTGTTTTTT
CASSRSADKKLFF
>TRBV2|.|TRBJ1-1|.
TGTGCCAGCAGGGAACGGACAGCGAACACTGAAGCTTTCTTT
CASRERTANTEAFF
>TRBV11-2|.|TRBJ2-7|TRBD1
TGTGCCAGCAGCTGGGACAGGGGGCTGTCGTACGAGCAGTACTTC
CASSWDRGLSYEQYF
>TRBV27|.|TRBJ1-5|.
TGTGCCAGCAGTGAGGAAGGGGGGGGCCGAAATCAGCCCCAGCATTTT
CASSEEGGGRNQPQHF
>TRBV5-5|.|TRBJ1-2|TRBD1
TGTGCCAGCAGCTCCCGGGACAGGGAATTCTATGGCTACACCTTC
CASSSRDREFYGYTF
>TRBV11-2|.|TRBJ1-1|.
TGTGCCAGCAGCTTAGTCTGGAACACTGAAGCTTTCTTT
CASSLVWNTEAFF
>TRBV29-1|.|TRBJ1-2|TRBD1
TGCAGCGTCGTCGACAGGGGGCGAAAACTCTATGGCTACACCTTC
CSVVDRGRKLYGYTF
>TRBV4-1|.|TRBJ2-1|TRBD2
TGCGCCAGCAGCCAGGCCCTTCGGGGCGGGAGGGTTAATGAGCAGTTCTTC
CASSQALRGGRVNEQFF
>TRBV28|.|TRBJ2-5|.
TGTGCCAGCATCGGAGGTGGCCGTGAGACCCAGTACTTC
CASIGGGRETQYF
>TRBV7-9|.|TRBJ2-1|.
TGTGCCAGCAGCTTGAGCGGGTCGCCTTACAATGAGCAGTTCTTC
CASSLSGSPYNEQFF
>TRBV15|.|TRBJ2-1|.
TGTGCCACCAGCAGAGCACGGGAGGAGCAGTTCTTC
CATSRAREEQFF